Below, 8 T cell receptor beta chains from the same sample are listed, as sequenced in a study of Graves' ophthalmopathy and Graves' hyperthyroidism. Amplified material comprised TCR beta CDR3 regions derived from RNA transcripts. The library came from an HTBI-primed first-round RT-PCR and a second-round multiplex PCR. TCRdb reanalysed the multiplex PCR reads using MiXCR and keeps one entry per CDR3 protein. There are almost 750,000 distinct CDR3 sequences in the sample; roughly 40% occur only once, and approximately 43% lies in the top ten. What was sequenced was peripheral blood. These receptors were taken from an adult man with Graves' ophthalmopathy.

The chain employs TRBV20-1 and TRBJ2-7; TRBD2 agrees at 12 bases. Germline loops: CDR1 DFQATT, CDR2 SNEGSKA (reference sequence). The CDR3 length is 15 residues. V shed 5 bases and J 3 bases; nucleotides not matched to a gene: 8. CDR3 region: CSAPYRTSGIYEQYF. CDR3 DNA sequence: TGCAGTGCTCCCTACAGGACTAGCGGGATCTACGAGCAGTACTTC.

V usage is TRBV20-1 and J usage is TRBJ1-1, with TRBD1 matching 7 bases. CDR3 size: 14 residues. The V and J ends lost 3 bases and 8 bases, in that order; junction bases with no gene match: 12. Germline V gene lookup returns CDR1 DFQATT and CDR2 SNEGSKA (reference sequence). The CDR3 is CSASSWDSSVEAFF. Written as DNA, the CDR3 is TGCAGTGCTAGCAGTTGGGACAGTAGTGTGGAAGCTTTCTTT.

This sequence joins TRBV19 and TRBJ2-5; D is undetermined. Between the trimmed V and J ends, which lost 6 bases and 4 bases, there was a span of 21 bases. The CDR3 runs 16 residues. Germline V CDR1 and CDR2: LNHDA, SQIVND (reference sequence). CDR3: CASSRRAKGLGETQYF. The CDR3 nucleotides read TGTGCCAGTAGCCGTCGGGCCAAGGGTCTGGGAGAGACCCAGTACTTC.

This clonotype was seen only a few times. The J gene is TRBJ2-3, the V gene TRBV24-1; 10 nucleotides agree with TRBD2. This CDR3 spans 15 amino acids. V shed 9 bases, J shed 0 bases, and the junction held 5 bases outside the gene matches. Germline V gene lookup returns CDR1 KGHDR and CDR2 SFDVKD. The CDR3: CATAAGLASTDTQYF. In DNA form, the CDR3 reads TGTGCCACCGCCGCGGGACTAGCGAGCACAGATACGCAGTATTTT.

On this clonotype: This may stem from a read error, because a much larger clone lies one nucleotide away. The rearrangement joins TRBV15 to TRBJ1-1; D is unclear. CDR1 and CDR2 from the germline V gene are LNHNV and YYDKDF (reference sequence). The CDR3 consists of 16 residues. Here the CDR3 DNA reads TGTGCCAGCAGCAGAGAGGGCCGAGACCTTAACACTGAAGCTTTCTTT. Its translation: CASSREGRDLNTEAFF.

This clonotype was seen repeatedly, ten times or more. The rearrangement uses TRBV9 and TRBJ1-2, with 10 bases fitting TRBD1. V lost 0 bases to trimming and J lost 3 bases; unmatched junction nucleotides: 2. The CDR3 totals 15 residues. Germline CDR1 is SGDLS and CDR2 is YYNGEE. The CDR3 reads CASSVGGTGDYGYTF. CDR3 nucleotides: TGTGCCAGCAGCGTAGGCGGGACAGGGGACTATGGCTACACCTTC.

At least ten counts were recorded for this clonotype. J is TRBJ1-2 and V is TRBV15; tentatively, D is TRBD1 (6 bases). In germline, CDR1 is LNHNV, CDR2 YYDKDF (reference sequence). This CDR3 has 13 residues. The germline V and J ends were trimmed by 8 bases and 4 bases, with 14 bases remaining between them. The CDR3 DNA reads as TGTGCCACCTCGAGGGGGAGTAGCTATGGCTACACCTTC. Its protein is CATSRGSSYGYTF.

The genes are TRBV19 and TRBJ2-7; D is unresolved. V lost 5 bases to trimming and J lost 12 bases, with 14 bases between them. CDR1 and CDR2 (germline): LNHDA, SQIVND (reference sequence). The CDR3 consists of 11 residues. CDR3 bases: TGTGCCAGTAGTGGGCAGCTCATTGCGTACTTC. This encodes CASSGQLIAYF.